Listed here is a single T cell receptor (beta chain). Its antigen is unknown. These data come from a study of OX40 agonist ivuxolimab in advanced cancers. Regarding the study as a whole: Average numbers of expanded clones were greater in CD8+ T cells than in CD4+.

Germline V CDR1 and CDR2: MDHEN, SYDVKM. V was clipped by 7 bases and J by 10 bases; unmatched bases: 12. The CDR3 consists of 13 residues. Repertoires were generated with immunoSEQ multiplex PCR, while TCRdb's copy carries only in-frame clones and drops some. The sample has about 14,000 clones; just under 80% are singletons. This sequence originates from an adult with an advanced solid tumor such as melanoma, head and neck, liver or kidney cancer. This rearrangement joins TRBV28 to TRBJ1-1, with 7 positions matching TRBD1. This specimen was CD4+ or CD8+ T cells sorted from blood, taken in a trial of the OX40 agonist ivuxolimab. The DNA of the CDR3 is TGTGCCAGCAAACCGGGAGGGGGCTCTGGAGCTTTCTTT. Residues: CASKPGGGSGAFF.